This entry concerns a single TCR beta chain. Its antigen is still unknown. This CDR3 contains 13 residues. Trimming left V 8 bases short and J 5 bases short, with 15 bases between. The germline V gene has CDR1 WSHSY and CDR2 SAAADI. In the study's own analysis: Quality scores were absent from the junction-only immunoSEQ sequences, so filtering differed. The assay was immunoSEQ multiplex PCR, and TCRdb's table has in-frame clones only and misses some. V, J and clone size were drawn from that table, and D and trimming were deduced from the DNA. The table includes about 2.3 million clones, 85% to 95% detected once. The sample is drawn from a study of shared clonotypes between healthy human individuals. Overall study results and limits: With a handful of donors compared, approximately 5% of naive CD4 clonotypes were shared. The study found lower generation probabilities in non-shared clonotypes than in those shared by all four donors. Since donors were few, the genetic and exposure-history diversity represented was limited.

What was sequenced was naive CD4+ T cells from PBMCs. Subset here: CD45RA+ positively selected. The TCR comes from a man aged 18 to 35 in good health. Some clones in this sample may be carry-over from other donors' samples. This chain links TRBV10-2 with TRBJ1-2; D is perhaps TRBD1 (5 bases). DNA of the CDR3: TGCGCCAGCGCGAAGGGGCTCGAATATGGCTACACCTTC. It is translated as CASAKGLEYGYTF.